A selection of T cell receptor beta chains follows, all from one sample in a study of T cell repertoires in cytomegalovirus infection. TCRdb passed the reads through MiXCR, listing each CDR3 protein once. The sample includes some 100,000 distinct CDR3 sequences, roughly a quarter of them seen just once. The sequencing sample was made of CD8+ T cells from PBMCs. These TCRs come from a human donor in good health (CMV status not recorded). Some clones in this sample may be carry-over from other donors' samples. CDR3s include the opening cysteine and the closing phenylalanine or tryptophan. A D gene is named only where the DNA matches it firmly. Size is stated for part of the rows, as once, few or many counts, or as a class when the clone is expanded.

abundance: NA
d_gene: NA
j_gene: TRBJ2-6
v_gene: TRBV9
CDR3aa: CASSVESSGANVLTF
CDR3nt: TGTGCCAGCAGCGTAGAATCCTCTGGGGCCAACGTCCTGACTTTC

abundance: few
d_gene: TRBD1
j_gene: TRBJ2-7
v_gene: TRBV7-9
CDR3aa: CASSLIRQGVYEQYF
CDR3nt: TGTGCCAGCAGCTTAATAAGACAGGGGGTATACGAGCAGTACTTC

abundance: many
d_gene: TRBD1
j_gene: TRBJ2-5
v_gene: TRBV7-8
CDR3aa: CASSPRQGLLYSAETQYF
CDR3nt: TGTGCCAGCAGCCCGAGACAGGGGCTCCTTTACTCCGCCGAGACCCAGTACTTC

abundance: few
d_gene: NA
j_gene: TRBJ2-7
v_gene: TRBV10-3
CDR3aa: CAISDPDRSQSYEQYF
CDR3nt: TGTGCCATCAGTGACCCCGACAGGTCCCAATCCTACGAGCAGTACTTC

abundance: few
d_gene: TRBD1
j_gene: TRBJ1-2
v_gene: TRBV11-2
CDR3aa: CASSLEGQANYGYTF
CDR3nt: TGTGCCAGCAGCTTAGAGGGACAGGCGAACTATGGCTACACCTTC

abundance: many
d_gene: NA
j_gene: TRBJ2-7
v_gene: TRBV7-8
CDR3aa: CASSYYYGDAGYEQYF
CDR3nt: TGTGCCAGCAGCTATTATTACGGGGATGCGGGGTACGAGCAGTACTTC

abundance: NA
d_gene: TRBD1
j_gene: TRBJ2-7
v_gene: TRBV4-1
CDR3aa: CASSQEQGDYEQYF
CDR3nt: TGCGCCAGCAGCCAAGAGCAGGGGGATTACGAGCAGTACTTC

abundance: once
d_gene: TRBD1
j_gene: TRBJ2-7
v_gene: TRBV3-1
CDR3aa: CASSQFLGQGNEQYF
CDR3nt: TGTGCCAGCAGCCAATTTTTGGGACAGGGGAACGAGCAGTACTTC

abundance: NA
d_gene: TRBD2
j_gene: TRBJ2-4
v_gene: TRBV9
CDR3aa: CASSGTSGSSGNTQYF
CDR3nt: TGTGCCAGCAGCGGAACTAGCGGGAGCAGTGGAAACACTCAGTACTTC

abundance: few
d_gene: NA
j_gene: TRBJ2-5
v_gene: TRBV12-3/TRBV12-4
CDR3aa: CASRGTPGPKETQYF
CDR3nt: TGTGCCAGCAGGGGCACACCGGGACCGAAAGAGACCCAGTACTTC

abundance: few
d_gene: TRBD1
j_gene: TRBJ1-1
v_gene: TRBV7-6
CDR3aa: CASSLETGEYLNTEAFF
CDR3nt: TGTGCCAGCAGCTTAGAAACAGGGGAGTATTTGAACACTGAAGCTTTCTTT

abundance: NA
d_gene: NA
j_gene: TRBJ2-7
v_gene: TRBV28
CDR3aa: CASSLVIREQYF
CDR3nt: TGTGCCAGCAGTTTAGTTATACGAGAGCAGTACTTC

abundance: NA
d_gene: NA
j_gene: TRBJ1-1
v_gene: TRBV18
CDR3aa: CASSPPASNTEAFF
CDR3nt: TGTGCCAGCTCACCACCGGCCTCGAACACTGAAGCTTTCTTT

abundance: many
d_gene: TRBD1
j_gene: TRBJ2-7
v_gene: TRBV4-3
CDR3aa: CASSQGTGMDEQYF
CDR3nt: TGCGCCAGCAGCCAAGGGACAGGCATGGACGAGCAGTACTTC

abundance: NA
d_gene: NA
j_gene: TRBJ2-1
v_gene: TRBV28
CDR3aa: CASSKRVEGAYNEQFF
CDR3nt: TGTGCCAGCAGTAAAAGGGTTGAGGGGGCCTACAATGAGCAGTTCTTC

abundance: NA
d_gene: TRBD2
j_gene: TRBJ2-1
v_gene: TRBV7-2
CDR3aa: CVSRPTSGYNEQFF
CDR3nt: TGTGTCAGCAGGCCCACTAGCGGATATAATGAGCAGTTCTTC

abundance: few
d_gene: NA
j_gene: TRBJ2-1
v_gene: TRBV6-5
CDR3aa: CASSSSQVGDEQFF
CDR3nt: TGTGCCAGCAGCTCCAGTCAGGTGGGGGATGAGCAGTTCTTC

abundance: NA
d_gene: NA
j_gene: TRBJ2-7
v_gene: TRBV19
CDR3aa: CASSDSVSSYEQYF
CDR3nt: TGTGCCAGTAGTGACTCCGTTAGCTCCTACGAGCAGTACTTC

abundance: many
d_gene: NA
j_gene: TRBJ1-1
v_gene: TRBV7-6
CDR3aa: CASSPQSGVEAFF
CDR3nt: TGTGCCAGCAGCCCCCAGAGTGGTGTTGAAGCTTTCTTT

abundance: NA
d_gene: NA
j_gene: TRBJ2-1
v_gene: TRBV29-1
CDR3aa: CSVPRLNEQFF
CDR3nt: TGCAGCGTTCCTAGGCTCAATGAGCAGTTCTTC

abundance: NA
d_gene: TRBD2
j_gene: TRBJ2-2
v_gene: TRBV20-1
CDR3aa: CSARDGASGDTGELFF
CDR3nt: TGCAGTGCTAGAGATGGGGCTAGCGGGGACACCGGGGAGCTGTTTTTT

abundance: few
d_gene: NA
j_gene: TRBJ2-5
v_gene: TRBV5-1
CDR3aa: CASSPDLTETQYF
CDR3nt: TGCGCCAGCAGCCCCGATCTGACGGAGACCCAGTACTTC

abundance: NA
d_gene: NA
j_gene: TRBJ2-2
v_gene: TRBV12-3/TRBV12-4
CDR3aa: CASTPRHGGTGELFF
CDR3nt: TGTGCCAGCACTCCTAGACACGGGGGCACCGGGGAGCTGTTTTTT

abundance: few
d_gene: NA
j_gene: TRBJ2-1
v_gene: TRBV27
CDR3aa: CASSWGAGLNEQFF
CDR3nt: TGTGCCAGCAGTTGGGGGGCGGGTCTAAATGAGCAGTTCTTC

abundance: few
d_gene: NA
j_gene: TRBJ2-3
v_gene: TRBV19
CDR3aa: CASSVGAGTDTQYF
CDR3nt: TGTGCCAGTAGTGTCGGGGCAGGGACAGATACGCAGTATTTT

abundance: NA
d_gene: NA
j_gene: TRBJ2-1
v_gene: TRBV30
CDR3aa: CAWSVPWDNEQFF
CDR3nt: TGTGCCTGGAGTGTACCTTGGGACAATGAGCAGTTCTTC

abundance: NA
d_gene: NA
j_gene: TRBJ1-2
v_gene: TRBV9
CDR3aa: CASSGGTDYGYTF
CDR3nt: TGTGCCAGCAGCGGAGGGACGGACTATGGCTACACCTTC

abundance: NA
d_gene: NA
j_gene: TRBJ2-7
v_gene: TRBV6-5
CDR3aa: CASSYDRSRYEQYF
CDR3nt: TGTGCTAGCAGTTACGACAGAAGCAGGTACGAGCAGTACTTC

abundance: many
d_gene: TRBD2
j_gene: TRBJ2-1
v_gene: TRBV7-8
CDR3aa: CASSYPVGSGSSYNEQFF
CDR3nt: TGTGCCAGCAGCTACCCGGTGGGTAGCGGGAGCTCCTACAATGAGCAGTTCTTC

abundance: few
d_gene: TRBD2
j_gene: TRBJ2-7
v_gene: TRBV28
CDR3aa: CASSMGLAGAFEQYF
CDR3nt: TGTGCCAGCAGTATGGGACTAGCGGGGGCCTTCGAGCAGTACTTC

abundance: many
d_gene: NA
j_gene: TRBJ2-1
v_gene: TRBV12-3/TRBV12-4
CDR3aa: CASSLARAGEGNEQFF
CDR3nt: TGTGCCAGCAGTTTAGCGCGGGCAGGGGAAGGCAATGAGCAGTTCTTC

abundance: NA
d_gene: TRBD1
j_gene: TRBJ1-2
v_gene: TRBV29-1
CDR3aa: CSVEDRDRLNYGYTF
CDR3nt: TGCAGCGTTGAAGATCGGGACAGGCTGAACTATGGCTACACCTTC

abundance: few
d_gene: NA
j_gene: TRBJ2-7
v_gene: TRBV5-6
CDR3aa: CASSLVLAPYEQYF
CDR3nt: TGTGCCAGCAGCTTGGTTTTGGCCCCCTACGAGCAGTACTTC

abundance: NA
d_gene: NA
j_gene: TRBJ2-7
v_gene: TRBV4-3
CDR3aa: CASSRERQGNEQYF
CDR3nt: TGCGCCAGCAGCCGAGAACGGCAGGGAAACGAGCAGTACTTC

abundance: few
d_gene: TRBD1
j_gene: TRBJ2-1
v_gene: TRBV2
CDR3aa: CASGSSGQGEQFF
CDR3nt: TGTGCCAGCGGGTCATCGGGACAGGGGGAGCAGTTCTTC

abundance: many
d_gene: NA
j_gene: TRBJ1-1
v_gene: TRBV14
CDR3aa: CASSQGGPGAFF
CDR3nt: TGTGCCAGCAGCCAAGGAGGGCCTGGGGCTTTCTTT

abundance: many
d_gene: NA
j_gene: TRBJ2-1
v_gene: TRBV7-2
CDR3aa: CASSPNYNEQFF
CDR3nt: TGTGCCAGCAGCCCTAATTACAATGAGCAGTTCTTC

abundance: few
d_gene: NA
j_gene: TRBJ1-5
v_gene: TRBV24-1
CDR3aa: CATSDLKAGRNQPQHF
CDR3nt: TGTGCCACCAGTGATTTGAAGGCAGGCCGGAATCAGCCCCAGCATTTT

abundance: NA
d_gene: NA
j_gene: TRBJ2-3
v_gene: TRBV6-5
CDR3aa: CASSPGQMPYF
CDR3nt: TGTGCCAGCAGTCCCGGACAGATGCCGTATTTT

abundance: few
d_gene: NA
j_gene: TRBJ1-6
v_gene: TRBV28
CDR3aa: CASTAASKRSPLHF
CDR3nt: TGTGCCAGCACCGCGGCCTCCAAGAGATCACCCCTCCACTTT

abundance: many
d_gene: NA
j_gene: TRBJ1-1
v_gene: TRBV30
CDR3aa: CAWSVGDAAFF
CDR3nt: TGTGCCTGGAGTGTAGGCGATGCGGCTTTCTTT

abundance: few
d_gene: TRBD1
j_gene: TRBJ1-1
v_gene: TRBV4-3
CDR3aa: CASSLPGGGSTEAFF
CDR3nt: TGCGCCAGCAGCCTCCCAGGGGGGGGTAGTACTGAAGCTTTCTTT

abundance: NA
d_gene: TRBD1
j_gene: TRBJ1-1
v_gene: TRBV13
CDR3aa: CASSRDRAGTEAFF
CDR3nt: TGTGCCAGCAGCCGTGACAGGGCAGGGACTGAAGCTTTCTTT

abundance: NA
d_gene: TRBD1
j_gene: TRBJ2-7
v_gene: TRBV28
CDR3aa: CASSFPFGQAPYEQYF
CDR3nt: TGTGCCAGCAGTTTCCCGTTTGGACAGGCCCCCTACGAGCAGTACTTC

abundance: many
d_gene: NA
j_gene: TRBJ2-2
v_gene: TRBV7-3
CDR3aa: CASSLRRGGELFF
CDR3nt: TGTGCCAGCAGCTTAAGACGGGGCGGGGAGCTGTTTTTT